A single TCR beta chain is shown here with its context. As yet, its antigen is unknown. Donors gave 8.5 to 10 milliliters of peripheral blood apiece. Samples each had at least 6 micrograms of total RNA extracted. These data originate in a study of blood T cells in healthy people across ages. Study findings and constraints: A strong correlation was found between TCR beta diversity and the percentage of naive T cells.

PCR was performed a second time for 7 to 11 cycles using a sample-barcoded 5' primer and a J-beta primer mix. TCRdb re-called the 5' RACE reads through MiXCR, storing one row per CDR3 protein. This sample has roughly 570,000 distinct CDR3 sequences, with 27% found just once. This TCR was recovered from a woman aged 70-85 years in good health. The sequencing input was blood.

The CDR3 loop reads CASSLIRRLQETQYF. The CDR3 nucleotides read TGTGCCAGCAGTTTAATAAGGAGACTCCAAGAGACCCAGTACTTC. This chain joins TRBV27 and TRBJ2-5; the D is unclear. Trimming cost V 2 bases and J 1 base, with 11 bases left between them. The CDR3 is 15 residues long. Germline loops: CDR1 MNHEY, CDR2 SMNVEV (reference sequence).